The 14 T cell receptor beta chains presented below share a single source sample, sequenced in a study of shared clonotypes between healthy human individuals. Profiling relied on immunoSEQ multiplex PCR, and the TCRdb table lists in-frame clones only, not all of them. The table lists approximately 2.4 million clones, about 94% of them singletons, with about 0.13% in the top ten. Sequencing input: naive CD4+ T cells sorted from blood. The sample's subset: CD45RA+ positively selected. These receptors were taken from a man in his late teens or twenties in good health.

As DNA, the CDR3 is TGTGCCAGCAGCTTGGGGACCGAGTCCTACAATGAGCAGTTCTTC. This translates into CASSLGTESYNEQFF. The rearrangement uses TRBV5-5 and TRBJ2-1; no reliable D call. This CDR3 has 15 amino acids. Looked up from germline, CDR1 is SGHKS and CDR2 is YYEKEE (reference sequence). Trimming took off 0 bases at V and 1 base at J, with 8 bases between the two ends.

The gene calls are TRBV29-1 and TRBJ2-7; D remains unclear. There are 11 residues in the CDR3. Germline CDR1 and CDR2: SQVTM and ANQGSEA. V lost 4 bases to trimming and J lost 4 bases, with 8 bases between them. In nucleotides, the CDR3 is TGCAGCGTTGCCGAGCCTTACGAGCAGTACTTC. Translated, it gives CSVAEPYEQYF.

This chain uses TRBV10-2 with TRBJ1-5; D might be TRBD1 (5 bases). V shed 10 bases and J shed 2 bases, with 15 bases lying between them. The CDR3 consists of 14 residues. Germline CDR1 and CDR2: WSHSY and SAAADI. Here the CDR3 reads CATKWRGGNQPQHF. Here the CDR3 DNA reads TGCGCCACTAAGTGGCGAGGGGGCAATCAGCCCCAGCATTTT.

The chain has TRBV2 and TRBJ2-7, with TRBD2 matching over 10 bases. There are 15 residues in the CDR3. Germline V gene data show CDR1 as SNHLY and CDR2 as FYNNEI. J gave up 6 bases and V 6 bases, and 11 bases lay outside the gene matches. The CDR3 DNA reads as TGTGCCAGCAGCACCCTCGGGACTAGCGAACGCGAGCAGTACTTC. As protein: CASSTLGTSEREQYF.

This clone was seen only once. The chain has TRBV10-2 and TRBJ2-2; D is unresolved. The germline V and J ends were trimmed by 3 bases and 1 base, with 6 bases remaining between them. The CDR3 is 14 amino acids. In germline, CDR1 is WSHSY, CDR2 SAAADI. The chain's CDR3 is CASSDSGNTGELFF. The DNA for the CDR3 is TGCGCCAGCAGTGACTCCGGGAACACCGGGGAGCTGTTTTTT.

The chain joins TRBV6-6 to TRBJ1-3, with 8 bases fitting TRBD1. The CDR3 covers 15 residues. Germline CDR1 MNHNY, CDR2 SVGAGI (reference sequence). Germline trimming cut 6 bases from V and 3 bases from J; bases unmatched to any gene: 7. In DNA form, the CDR3 reads TGTGCCAGCAGCCAGCAGGGGGCAGGTGGAAACACCATATATTTT. Its protein is CASSQQGAGGNTIYF.

The chain carries TRBV2 and TRBJ1-4; a weak D match, TRBD1 (5 bases). From germline, CDR1 is SNHLY and CDR2 FYNNEI. This CDR3 contains 15 residues. V gave up 6 bases and J gave up 0 bases, with 11 bases separating them. CDR3 sequence (DNA): TGTGCCAGCAGGGCGACGGGGGCAACTAATGAAAAACTGTTTTTT. It is translated as CASRATGATNEKLFF.

The chain couples TRBV5-4 to TRBJ1-3, with 7 bases lining up with TRBD1. Losses at the gene ends were 3 bases for V and 4 bases for J; bases not matched to a gene: 4. This CDR3 has 14 residues. CDR1 and CDR2 from the germline V gene are SGHNT and YYREEE (reference sequence). The CDR3 sequence: CASSSTGLGNTIYF. The CDR3, as DNA: TGTGCCAGCAGCTCGACAGGGTTAGGAAACACCATATATTTT.

The V gene is TRBV4-3, the J gene TRBJ2-7, with 7 bases lining up with TRBD2. Unmatched junction bases numbered 1, after V lost 0 bases and J lost 2 bases. The CDR3 has 14 residues. Germline V lookup: CDR1 LGHNA, CDR2 YSLEER. The CDR3 coding sequence is TGCGCCAGCAGCCAAGAGCTAGCGGCCTACGAGCAGTACTTC. Its translation is CASSQELAAYEQYF.

This chain uses TRBV28 with TRBJ1-5; weak D call: TRBD1 (6 bases). Trimming left V 5 bases short and J 5 bases short, with 22 bases between. Germline V gene sequence: CDR1 MDHEN, CDR2 SYDVKM. The CDR3 covers 17 residues. The CDR3 nucleotides are TGTGCCAGCAGTCGCTCTAAAGTAGGGGGAGCGGATCAGCCCCAGCATTTT. Translating gives CASSRSKVGGADQPQHF.

The chain carries TRBV30 and TRBJ1-2; no reliable D call. With 0 bases removed from V and 4 bases from J, the gap between germline ends came to 9 bases. Germline CDR1 is GTSNPN and CDR2 is SVGIG (reference sequence). CDR3 size: 13 residues. The CDR3 DNA reads as TGTGCCTGGAGTGTACTGGGTTCCTATGGCTACACCTTC. Translation gives CAWSVLGSYGYTF.

Written as DNA, the CDR3 is TGTGCCAGCAGCTCTTCCAGGGGGCTTCTCTACGAGCAGTACTTC. Its translation is CASSSSRGLLYEQYF. The chain combines TRBV13 with TRBJ2-7; TRBD1 agrees at 8 bases. With 4 bases clipped from V and 3 bases from J, the junction kept 8 bases outside the gene matches. This CDR3 region has 15 residues. The germline V gene has CDR1 PRHDT and CDR2 FYEKMQ (reference sequence).

Concerning this clone: The sample carries other DNA sequences with the same CDR3. Here the CDR3 reads CASSQGYEQYF. CDR3 DNA: TGTGCCAGCTCACAGGGTTACGAGCAGTACTTC. The chain carries TRBV18 and TRBJ2-7; no clear D gene. Trimming took off 4 bases at V and 4 bases at J, with 5 bases between the two ends. Germline V lookup: CDR1 KGHSH, CDR2 LQKENI. The CDR3 has 11 residues.

This chain links TRBV6-6 with TRBJ1-1, with D hard to call. With 1 base removed from V and 3 bases from J, the gap between germline ends came to 12 bases. In germline, CDR1 is MNHNY, CDR2 SVGAGI (reference sequence). This CDR3 has 15 amino acids. The CDR3 DNA reads TGTGCCAGCAGTTACTACGGGGTAGAGGACACTGAAGCTTTCTTT. This gives the protein CASSYYGVEDTEAFF.